This is a list of T cell receptor beta chains from one sample in a study of T cells after yellow fever vaccination. Each CDR3 protein gets one entry after TCRdb re-called the 5' RACE reads with MiXCR. The sample carries about 580,000 distinct CDR3 sequences, about a sixth recorded once. The material sequenced was PBMCs, taken 5 days after the first yellow fever vaccination. All receptors derive from a man aged 18 to 29 who received the YFV17D yellow fever vaccine. CDR3s include the opening cysteine and the closing phenylalanine or tryptophan. The D gene is left open where the match is weak. Size tells how often a clone was seen (once, few, many) or the class of an expanded clone, and some rows leave it out.

CDR3 DNA	CDR3 protein	V gene	D gene	clone size	J gene
TGTGCCAGCAGCCCCCGAAGGCTTCAAGAGACCCAGTACTTC	CASSPRRLQETQYF	TRBV14	.	few	TRBJ2-5
TGTGCCAGCAGCTTACCGACAGGGACGAACACTGAAGCTTTCTTT	CASSLPTGTNTEAFF	TRBV5-6	TRBD1	.	TRBJ1-1
TGTGCCAGCTCTCCCGGGACGTATTCCACCTACGAGCAGTACTTC	CASSPGTYSTYEQYF	TRBV18	.	few	TRBJ2-7
TGTGCCAGCAGCCATGGGACTAGCGGCACAGATACGCAGTATTTT	CASSHGTSGTDTQYF	TRBV7-2	TRBD2	few	TRBJ2-3
TGTGCCAGCAGCTCGCGGGGGCGGACCTACAATGAGCAGTTCTTC	CASSSRGRTYNEQFF	TRBV12-3/TRBV12-4	.	.	TRBJ2-1
TGTGCCAGCAGTTACCCTCCGGGGGTATATGGCTACACCTTC	CASSYPPGVYGYTF	TRBV6-2/TRBV6-3	.	.	TRBJ1-2
TGTGCCAGCAGTTTATTAAGCGGGGCGGGGGGTAGCAATCAGCCCCAGCATTTT	CASSLLSGAGGSNQPQHF	TRBV27	.	.	TRBJ1-5
TGTGCCTGGAGTCTGGGGGCGCGGATTAACTATGGCTACACCTTC	CAWSLGARINYGYTF	TRBV30	.	few	TRBJ1-2
TGTGCCAGCAGCTCGATCAACAGGGGGCCGGTCACCGGGGAGCTGTTTTTT	CASSSINRGPVTGELFF	TRBV7-6	TRBD1	.	TRBJ2-2
TGTGCCACCAGCAGAGATAAGGGGTCTTACGAGCAGTACTTC	CATSRDKGSYEQYF	TRBV15	.	few	TRBJ2-7